This T cell receptor beta chain emerged from a study of T-cell reconstitution after alpha-beta-depleted transplantation in children. Germline CDR1 reads SQVTM; CDR2 reads ANQGSEA. V lost 3 bases and J lost 5, with 13 bases in between. The CDR3 runs 13 residues. Study-level points and caveats: Expanded graft clones, several hundred of them, were reportedly the source of alpha-beta T cells about two months after transplant. A year post-transplant, T-cell counts and diversity derived mostly from newly produced T cells.

In this sample, this clonotype turned up a few times. What it binds is unknown. Library preparation (for TCRbeta) was performed with unique molecular identifiers. Using its own MiXCR run on the PCR reads, TCRdb lists one record per CDR3 protein. The sample lists about 240,000 distinct CDR3 sequences, about 25% occurring once. This sequence joins TRBV29-1 and TRBJ1-2; D is ambiguous. The origin of this receptor is a girl aged 2 to 9 with Fanconi anemia, due to receive a stem cell transplant. Specimen: PBMCs, collected before TCRalphabeta/CD19-depleted stem cell transplant. DNA of the CDR3: TGCAGCGTTGAGAGATCCGAGAGATATGGCTACACCTTC. It codes for CSVERSERYGYTF.